This T cell receptor (beta chain) was recorded in a study of technical replicates of blood from a few donors. The CDR3 has 16 amino acids. The germline gives CDR1 LNHDA, CDR2 SQIVND (reference sequence). The ends were cut back, 3 bases at V and 1 base at J, with 15 bases in the middle. Measured with immunoSEQ multiplex PCR; TCRdb has only the in-frame clones, and not every one. The sample gives around 92,000 clones, 95% of which show up once; 0.2% to 0.25% is in the top ten. The sequencing input was T cells isolated from PBMCs. The sequence came from a human donor in good health. The chain recombines TRBV19 with TRBJ1-2; D is unresolved. CDR3 in amino acids: CASSIGGGGYNYGYTF. The DNA of the CDR3 is TGTGCCAGTAGTATTGGAGGCGGAGGATATAACTATGGCTACACCTTC. The whole variable domain, remainder taken from reference TRBV19 and TRBJ1-2, is DGGITQSPKYLFRKEGQNVTLSCEQNLNHDAMYWYRQDPGQGLRLIYYSQIVNDFQKGDIAEGYSVSREKKESFPLTVTSAQKNPTAFYLCASSIGGGGYNYGYTFGSGTRLTVV.